A selection of T cell receptor beta chains follows, all from one sample in a study of shared clonotypes between healthy human individuals. Clones were sequenced by immunoSEQ multiplex PCR, and TCRdb holds only the in-frame ones, with some missing. The sample shows around 600,000 clones, roughly 98% of them seen only once. Material: naive CD8+ T cells sorted from blood. The receptors were gathered from a man aged 25 to 40 in good health. The CDR3 runs from the conserved cysteine through the conserved F or W. The D gene is left open where the match is weak. Some rows mark clone size as missing; the rest say once, few, many or name a class of expanded clone.

v_call: TRBV6-6
j_call: TRBJ2-7
d_call: TRBD1
clone_size: .
cdr3_nt: TGTGCCAGCAGTTTGACGGACAGGGGAACCTACGAGCAGTACTTC
cdr3_aa: CASSLTDRGTYEQYF

v_call: TRBV9
j_call: TRBJ2-3
d_call: TRBD1
clone_size: .
cdr3_nt: TGTGCCAGCAGCGTAGATCAGGGGGCAGGGGATACGCAGTATTTT
cdr3_aa: CASSVDQGAGDTQYF

v_call: TRBV27
j_call: TRBJ2-7
d_call: TRBD1
clone_size: once
cdr3_nt: TGTGCCAGCAGTTCGGGACAGGGCTACGAGCAGTACTTC
cdr3_aa: CASSSGQGYEQYF

v_call: TRBV23-1
j_call: TRBJ2-2
d_call: TRBD2
clone_size: .
cdr3_nt: TGCGCCAGGACGTTAACCGGGGGGTCAAAACCGAACACCGGGGAGCTGTTTTTT
cdr3_aa: CARTLTGGSKPNTGELFF

v_call: TRBV7-2
j_call: TRBJ2-7
d_call: .
clone_size: .
cdr3_nt: TGTGCCAGCAGTTTCACGGGGCCCCGGGACGAGCAGTACTTC
cdr3_aa: CASSFTGPRDEQYF

v_call: TRBV7-3
j_call: TRBJ2-1
d_call: TRBD1
clone_size: .
cdr3_nt: TGTGCCAGCAGCCCCGGGACAGCCGGTTACAATGAGCAGTTCTTC
cdr3_aa: CASSPGTAGYNEQFF

v_call: TRBV27
j_call: TRBJ2-7
d_call: .
clone_size: .
cdr3_nt: TGTGCCAGCAGTGGGTCCTACGAGCAGTACTTC
cdr3_aa: CASSGSYEQYF

v_call: TRBV10-2
j_call: TRBJ2-2
d_call: .
clone_size: .
cdr3_nt: TGCGCCAGCAGTGAACCCAAGCGGACAGCCCTAAACACCGGGGAGCTGTTTTTT
cdr3_aa: CASSEPKRTALNTGELFF

v_call: TRBV6-6
j_call: TRBJ1-3
d_call: TRBD1
clone_size: .
cdr3_nt: TGTGCCAGCAGTAAAGGGACAGGGACTCTGGAAAACACCATATATTTT
cdr3_aa: CASSKGTGTLENTIYF

v_call: TRBV4-1
j_call: TRBJ2-7
d_call: TRBD1
clone_size: .
cdr3_nt: TGCGCCAGCAGCCAAGTAGAGGGGGCGTTCTACGAGCAGTACTTC
cdr3_aa: CASSQVEGAFYEQYF

v_call: TRBV27
j_call: TRBJ2-1
d_call: TRBD2
clone_size: .
cdr3_nt: TGTGCCAGCAGAATATGGACTAGCGGGATGCAGAGGCATGAGCAGTTCTTC
cdr3_aa: CASRIWTSGMQRHEQFF

v_call: TRBV7-9
j_call: TRBJ1-4
d_call: .
clone_size: .
cdr3_nt: TGTGCCAGCAGCGCAACAGAGAATGAAAAACTGTTTTTT
cdr3_aa: CASSATENEKLFF

v_call: TRBV4-1
j_call: TRBJ2-1
d_call: .
clone_size: once
cdr3_nt: TGCGCCAGCAGCGGGGGTCTCTCAAATGAGCAGTTCTTC
cdr3_aa: CASSGGLSNEQFF

v_call: TRBV15
j_call: TRBJ2-7
d_call: .
clone_size: .
cdr3_nt: TGTGCCACCAGCAGAGATAGCTTTGAGAGGAACGAGCAGTACTTC
cdr3_aa: CATSRDSFERNEQYF